The 3 T cell receptor beta chains listed next were all sequenced from one sample in a study of PD-1 blockade in mismatch repair-deficient tumors. The data were produced by immunoSEQ multiplex PCR, yet TCRdb's version contains in-frame clones alone and is incomplete. The sample holds around 23,000 clones; around 80% are singletons and the top ten take roughly a fifth. Sequences were derived from peripheral blood, sampled 12 weeks after starting pembrolizumab. All receptors derive from an adult with mismatch repair-deficient cancer.

V and J are TRBV2 and TRBJ2-5, with D perhaps matching TRBD1 (6 bases). This CDR3 is built from 14 residues. V shed 5 bases and J shed 10 bases, with 20 bases lying between them. Germline V gene sequence: CDR1 SNHLY, CDR2 FYNNEI. Here the CDR3 DNA reads TGTGCCAGCAGTCCTCCAACCGGGACATCAAGCCAGTACTTC. Translation: CASSPPTGTSSQYF.

The chain recombines TRBV10-3 with TRBJ2-7, with 14 nucleotides matching TRBD2. The CDR3 is 17 amino acids. Germline V gene data show CDR1 as ENHRY and CDR2 as SYGVKD. J lost 1 base, V lost 6 bases, and 8 bases had no gene match. CDR3 bases: TGTGCCATCAGCGGACTAGCGGGAGGAGAGTTGTCCTACGAGCAGTACTTC. The encoded protein is CAISGLAGGELSYEQYF.

This clone turned up a few times. The chain joins TRBV2 to TRBJ2-7; D is unresolved. Germline CDR1 and CDR2: SNHLY and FYNNEI. V was cut by 5 bases and J by 2 bases, with 13 bases left in between. CDR3 length: 14 residues. The CDR3 here is CASSRSLVAYEQYF. The CDR3 DNA is TGTGCCAGCAGTCGGTCCCTAGTTGCCTACGAGCAGTACTTC.